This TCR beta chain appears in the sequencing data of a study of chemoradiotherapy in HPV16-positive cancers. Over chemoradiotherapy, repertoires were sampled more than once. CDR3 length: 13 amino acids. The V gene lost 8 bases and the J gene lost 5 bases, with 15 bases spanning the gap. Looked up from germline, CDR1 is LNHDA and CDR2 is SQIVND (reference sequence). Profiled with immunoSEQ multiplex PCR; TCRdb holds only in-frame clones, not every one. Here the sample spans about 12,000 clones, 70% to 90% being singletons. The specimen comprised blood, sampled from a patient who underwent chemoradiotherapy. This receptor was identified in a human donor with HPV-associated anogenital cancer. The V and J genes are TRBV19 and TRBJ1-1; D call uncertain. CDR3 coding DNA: TGTGCCAGTCATCACCGGGGTGGGACTGAAGCTTTCTTT. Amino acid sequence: CASHHRGGTEAFF.